This T cell receptor beta chain was sequenced for a study of human T cells and chemical hapten exposure. Whole-study context: Skin on the upper inner arm, roughly 2 cm by roughly 2 cm in size, was sensitized with 2% DPC. Study observations and caveats: Relative to controls, expanded TCRs formed significantly more large CDR3 similarity clusters.

Germline values: CDR1 SGHTA, CDR2 FQGTGA. This CDR3 is 15 amino acids long. V lost 1 base, J lost 3 bases, and 4 bases stayed unmatched. About this clonotype: Antigen unknown.

The time point here: pre-sensitization, week 0. The treatment was: therapeutic diphenylcyclopropenone sensitization with weekly scalp DPC. RNA extraction used unfractionated whole blood as the source of total RNA. TCRdb processed the RACE reads anew with MiXCR; each CDR3 protein has one entry. Of fewer than 45,000 distinct CDR3 sequences detected, 12% appear once; the ten largest clones hold 1.5% to 2.5%. The sequenced sample was whole blood, obtained in connection with sensitization to the hapten diphenylcyclopropenone (DPC). This clonotype was obtained from a woman between 35 and 50 years old with alopecia areata. Some clones in this sample may be carry-over from other donors' samples. The chain has TRBV7-3 and TRBJ2-5; 8 nucleotides match TRBD2. Here the CDR3 reads CASSLIPGGEETQYF. Here the CDR3 DNA reads TGTGCCAGCAGCTTAATCCCGGGAGGGGAAGAGACCCAGTACTTC. The complete variable domain, with remaining parts taken from reference TRBV7-3 and TRBJ2-5, reads GAGVSQTPSNKVTEKGKYVELRCDPISGHTALYWYRQSLGQGPEFLIYFQGTGAADDSGLPNDRFFAVRPEGSVSTLKIQRTERGDSAVYLCASSLIPGGEETQYFGPGTRLLVL.